This entry lists 20 T cell receptor beta chains sequenced from one sample in a study of blood T cell repertoires in COVID-19. Sequencing used immunoSEQ multiplex PCR; TCRdb keeps in-frame clones, though not all of them. The sample has fewer than 50,000 clones, roughly nine tenths seen once; the top ten hold more than 3%. The sample consisted of peripheral blood. These receptors all stem from a human donor in a cohort sampled during active COVID-19.

The chain recombines TRBV19 with TRBJ2-6, with a possible D match to TRBD2 (5 bases). The germline CDR1 and CDR2 sequences are LNHDA and SQIVND (reference sequence). This CDR3 is 16 amino acids long. V dropped 7 bases and J dropped 2 bases, with 15 bases sitting between them. The CDR3 is CASKGVRTPGANVLTF. DNA of the CDR3: TGTGCCAGTAAGGGAGTAAGGACCCCTGGGGCCAACGTCCTGACTTTC.

This chain uses TRBV18 with TRBJ1-4; weak D call: TRBD1 (5 bases). The CDR3 has 16 residues. Looked up from germline, CDR1 is KGHSH and CDR2 is LQKENI. V was shortened by 1 base and J by 0 bases, with 9 bases between the two germline ends. CDR3 residues: CASSPRTPATNEKLFF. CDR3 sequence (DNA): TGTGCCAGCTCACCACGGACACCTGCAACTAATGAAAAACTGTTTTTT. Variable domain in full (rest from reference TRBV18 and TRBJ1-4): NAGVMQNPRHLVRRRGQEARLRCSPMKGHSHVYWYRQLPEEGLKFMVYLQKENIIDESGMPKERFSAEFPKEGPSILRIQQVVRGDSAAYFCASSPRTPATNEKLFFGSGTQLSVL.

This clone has just a few counts. The V gene is TRBV7-8, the J gene TRBJ1-1; D unresolved. The CDR3 length is 13 residues. Looked up from germline, CDR1 is SGHVS and CDR2 is FQNEAQ. V dropped 5 bases and J dropped 1 base, with 8 bases sitting between them. CDR3 in amino acids: CASSRAGNTEAFF. In DNA form, the CDR3 reads TGTGCCAGCAGCCGGGCAGGGAACACTGAAGCTTTCTTT.

V and J are TRBV2 and TRBJ2-5; 7 bases align to TRBD2. The J segment lost 5 bases and the V segment lost 9 bases, leaving 6 bases of the junction unmatched. The germline V gene has CDR1 SNHLY and CDR2 FYNNEI. The CDR3 covers 12 residues. The CDR3 nucleotides read TGTGCCAGAACCAAGGGAGGGGAGACCCAGTACTTC. Its translation: CARTKGGETQYF.

The sample holds a few counts of this clone. The rearrangement uses TRBV5-6 and TRBJ2-3; 8 nucleotides agree with TRBD1. Germline loops: CDR1 SGHDT, CDR2 YYEEEE. V lost 4 bases to trimming and J lost 0 bases; unmatched junction nucleotides: 4. The CDR3 sequence is 15 residues long. In DNA form, the CDR3 reads TGTGCCAGCAGCGTAGGGACAGGAAGCACAGATACGCAGTATTTT. Encoded protein: CASSVGTGSTDTQYF.

This clone was detected only once. Other DNA sequences within the sample encode an identical CDR3. The V gene is TRBV11-2, the J gene TRBJ1-5, with a weak D call TRBD1 (5 bases). V was clipped by 2 bases and J by 5 bases, with 7 bases between them. The CDR3 contains 13 residues. Germline V gives CDR1 SGHAT, CDR2 FQNNGV. This CDR3 reads CASSLSRDQPQHF. The CDR3 DNA reads as TGTGCCAGCAGCTTAAGCAGGGATCAGCCCCAGCATTTT.

In this sample, this clone turned up once. The chain combines TRBV6-5 with TRBJ1-4; 9 bases are a match to TRBD1. This CDR3 comprises 14 residues. Trimming removed 7 bases from V and 5 bases from J; junction bases left unmatched: 5. Germline V gene sequence: CDR1 MNHEY, CDR2 SVGAGI. CDR3 loop: CASTRDRANEKLFF. Written as DNA, the CDR3 is TGTGCCAGCACCAGGGACAGGGCGAATGAAAAACTGTTTTTT.

V and J are TRBV18 and TRBJ1-2; 8 bases line up with TRBD1. Looked up from germline, CDR1 is KGHSH and CDR2 is LQKENI. Trimming at V came to 5 bases and at J to 1 base, leaving 3 bases not matched to a gene. The CDR3 consists of 14 residues. CDR3 in DNA: TGTGCCAGCTCATCGACAGGGGTTAACTATGGCTACACCTTC. Encoded protein: CASSSTGVNYGYTF.

The chain couples TRBV11-2 to TRBJ2-7; D is perhaps TRBD1 (6 bases). With 0 bases removed from V and 5 bases from J, the gap between germline ends came to 14 bases. Germline loops: CDR1 SGHAT, CDR2 FQNNGV. This CDR3 contains 15 residues. In DNA, the CDR3 is TGTGCCAGCAGCTTAGATTCGATACAGGGCCACGAGCAGTACTTC. Encoded protein: CASSLDSIQGHEQYF.

This clone was observed a few times. The genes are TRBV19 and TRBJ1-5; D gene unclear. The CDR3 is 15 amino acids. The germline V and J ends were trimmed by 5 bases and 0 bases, with 11 bases remaining between them. Germline V gene lookup returns CDR1 LNHDA and CDR2 SQIVND (reference sequence). The CDR3 here is CASSQTAGSNQPQHF. For the CDR3, the DNA is TGTGCCAGTAGTCAGACTGCGGGTAGCAATCAGCCCCAGCATTTT.

The chain employs TRBV29-1 and TRBJ1-5, with D possibly TRBD1 on 5 matching bases. CDR3 size: 13 residues. The ends were cut back, 4 bases at V and 7 bases at J, with 14 bases in the middle. Germline loops: CDR1 SQVTM, CDR2 ANQGSEA. CDR3 sequence: CSVVVQGDQPQHF. In nucleotides, the CDR3 is TGCAGCGTTGTGGTCCAGGGTGACCAGCCCCAGCATTTT.

The chain couples TRBV11-1 to TRBJ1-1; 9 bases are a match to TRBD1. The CDR3 has 13 amino acids. Germline CDR1 reads SGHAT; CDR2 reads FQDESV (reference sequence). The V and J ends lost 3 bases and 10 bases, in that order; junction bases with no gene match: 6. The CDR3 DNA reads as TGTGCCAGCAGCTTCACAGGGGGCGGTGGAGCTTTCTTT. Translating it yields CASSFTGGGGAFF.

The chain carries TRBV4-1 and TRBJ2-7; TRBD2 matches 10 bases. V lost 0 bases, J lost 7 bases, and 6 bases stayed unmatched. The CDR3 loop spans 15 amino acids. Germline CDR1 is MGHRA and CDR2 is YSYEKL. Here the CDR3 reads CASSQDVLAGREQYF. The CDR3 DNA reads TGCGCCAGCAGCCAAGACGTACTAGCGGGGCGGGAGCAGTACTTC.

This chain joins TRBV2 and TRBJ2-2; D is unclear. This CDR3 is built from 14 residues. With 8 bases removed from V and 1 base from J, the gap between germline ends came to 11 bases. Germline V gene lookup returns CDR1 SNHLY and CDR2 FYNNEI. CDR3 sequence (DNA): TGTGCCAGCGGAAAGACAATGAACACCGGGGAGCTGTTTTTT. This translates into CASGKTMNTGELFF.

The chain uses TRBV9 and TRBJ1-1; the match to TRBD1 covers 9 bases. CDR1 and CDR2 (germline): SGDLS, YYNGEE. J gave up 4 bases and V 0 bases, and 4 bases lay outside the gene matches. This CDR3 comprises 15 residues. The CDR3 nucleotides are TGTGCCAGCAGCGTAGCGGACAGGGGTTCCACTGAAGCTTTCTTT. Translation gives CASSVADRGSTEAFF.

The V call is TRBV7-6, the J call TRBJ2-1; weak D call: TRBD1 (6 bases). The CDR3 length is 13 residues. V lost 4 bases and J 5 bases, leaving 9 bases between the germline ends. Germline V gene data show CDR1 as SGHVS and CDR2 as FNYEAQ. As DNA, the CDR3 is TGTGCCAGCAGCTCCGGACAGAACAATGAGCAGTTCTTC. This sequence encodes CASSSGQNNEQFF. The complete variable domain, with remaining parts taken from reference TRBV7-6 and TRBJ2-1, reads GAGVSQSPRYKVTKRGQDVALRCDPISGHVSLYWYRQALGQGPEFLTYFNYEAQQDKSGLPNDRFSAERPEGSISTLTIQRTEQRDSAMYRCASSSGQNNEQFFGPGTRLTVL.

The V gene is TRBV7-9, the J gene TRBJ1-2; D is unresolved. This CDR3 is 15 amino acids long. Germline V gene data show CDR1 as SEHNR and CDR2 as FQNEAQ (reference sequence). The V end was cut by 5 bases, the J end by 2 bases, with 15 bases between. The CDR3 coding sequence is TGTGCCAGCAGCACCTCTTCCGGGAACAACTATGGCTACACCTTC. Its translation: CASSTSSGNNYGYTF.

This clone was counted a single time. V and J are TRBV5-6 and TRBJ1-5; 7 nucleotides match TRBD1. The CDR3 contains 14 residues. Germline V lookup: CDR1 SGHDT, CDR2 YYEEEE. Trimming cost V 3 bases and J 9 bases; bases outside gene matches: 9. CDR3 residues: CASSSGTALPPQHF. The CDR3 DNA reads TGTGCCAGCAGCTCGGGGACAGCCCTTCCGCCCCAGCATTTT.

The V and J genes are TRBV7-9 and TRBJ1-1, with 8 bases matching TRBD1. Germline V gene data show CDR1 as SEHNR and CDR2 as FQNEAQ (reference sequence). The junction had 7 bases not matched to a gene; V was cut back by 2 bases and J by 5 bases. There are 15 residues in the CDR3. For the CDR3, the DNA is TGTGCCAGCAGCTTATCCGGGACAGGAGGGACTGAAGCTTTCTTT. This translates into CASSLSGTGGTEAFF.

In DNA, the CDR3 is TGTGCCACCAGTGACCCACAGGGGGGCTCCTACAATGAGCAGTTCTTC. Its protein product is CATSDPQGGSYNEQFF. The chain combines TRBV24-1 with TRBJ2-1; 8 bases align to TRBD1. The V and J ends lost 4 bases and 0 bases, in that order; junction bases with no gene match: 4. The length of the CDR3 is 16 residues. Germline values: CDR1 KGHDR, CDR2 SFDVKD.